This is a list of T cell receptor beta chains from one sample in a study of cytomegalovirus exposure and HLA in healthy donors. The protocol was immunoSEQ multiplex PCR, while the TCRdb copy is restricted to in-frame clones and leaves out a portion. This sample has under 150,000 clones, with roughly 65% found just once. Sequenced sample: PBMCs. These receptors all come from a man aged 55-75 years in good health and CMV-seronegative. CDR3s include the opening cysteine and the closing phenylalanine or tryptophan. The D gene is left open where the match is weak. Size tells how often a clone was seen (once, few, many) or the class of an expanded clone, and some rows leave it out.

cdr3_length	clone_size	v_call	d_call	j_call	cdr3_nt	cdr3_aa
14	.	TRBV11-3	.	TRBJ1-1	TGTGCCAGCAGCAGCCGGTCTGCGAACACTGAAGCTTTCTTT	CASSSRSANTEAFF
14	.	TRBV7-9	.	TRBJ2-7	TGTGCCACCTACAATCTACAGGGTTTCTACGAGCAGTACTTC	CATYNLQGFYEQYF
15	once	TRBV30	.	TRBJ2-7	TGTGCCTGGAGCTTTGGGGCCCTTAAGACCTACGAGCAGTACTTC	CAWSFGALKTYEQYF
16	.	TRBV5-4	.	TRBJ2-3	TGTGCCAGCAGCCCCGGACAGAGCCCTAACACAGATACGCAGTATTTT	CASSPGQSPNTDTQYF
17	once	TRBV4-2	.	TRBJ2-2	TGTGCCAGCAGCCAGGACCCCAACCAGCCGGGGACCGGGGAGCTGTTTTTT	CASSQDPNQPGTGELFF
15	few	TRBV19	.	TRBJ1-2	TGTGCCAGTAGTATAGCCGGTCGAGCTAACTATGGCTACACCTTC	CASSIAGRANYGYTF
13	few	TRBV27	.	TRBJ2-3	TGTGCCAGCAGTCTGGGACTTACAGATACGCAGTATTTT	CASSLGLTDTQYF
13	.	TRBV27	.	TRBJ2-4	TGTGCCACCCTGGACAGAGCCAAAAACATTCAGTACTTC	CATLDRAKNIQYF
15	few	TRBV7-9	TRBD2	TRBJ2-5	TGTGCCAGCAGCTTAGGGGGGGGAGGAGGAGAGACCCAGTACTTC	CASSLGGGGGETQYF
16	.	TRBV12-2	.	TRBJ1-3	TGTGCAAGTCGCCCGAGGCTACAGGGTTCTGGAAACACCATATATTTT	CASRPRLQGSGNTIYF
13	.	TRBV7-3	.	TRBJ1-1	TGTGCCAGCAGCTTCGGGAAGAACACTGAAGCTTTCTTT	CASSFGKNTEAFF
16	.	TRBV6-5	TRBD1	TRBJ1-2	TGTGCCAGCAGTTCCGCCCCGGGACAGGGGTCCTATGGCTACACCTTC	CASSSAPGQGSYGYTF
13	few	TRBV27	TRBD1	TRBJ1-1	TGTGCCAGCTATATAGGGGACAGGGGGGAAGCTTTCTTT	CASYIGDRGEAFF
14	.	TRBV6-5	TRBD1	TRBJ1-1	TGTGCCAGCAGTTTCCAACAGGGGTACACTGAAGCTTTCTTT	CASSFQQGYTEAFF
14	.	TRBV2	TRBD1	TRBJ2-3	TGTGCCAGCAGCCGGGACAGCTACACAGATACGCAGTATTTT	CASSRDSYTDTQYF
15	.	TRBV29-1	.	TRBJ2-2	TGCAGCGTTGAAGGGGGGGACTCCTCCACCGGGGAGCTGTTTTTT	CSVEGGDSSTGELFF
17	.	TRBV14	TRBD1	TRBJ2-7	TGTGCCAGCAGCCCGGGCCTTAGGGGGCGCGCGACCTACGAGCAGTACTTC	CASSPGLRGRATYEQYF
15	once	TRBV30	.	TRBJ1-5	TGTGCCTGGAGTGTACTCGGTGCTAGCAATCAGCCCCAGCATTTT	CAWSVLGASNQPQHF
15	few	TRBV11-3	.	TRBJ2-6	TGTGCCAGCAGCTTAGCGGGGGCTGGGGCCAACGTCCTGACTTTC	CASSLAGAGANVLTF
16	.	TRBV7-9	.	TRBJ1-5	TGTGCCGGCAGCCCCCCGAGGGGGGGTAGCAATCAGCCCCAGCATTTT	CAGSPPRGGSNQPQHF
14	.	TRBV5-1	.	TRBJ1-6	TGCGCCAGTCAGCGGGGCAGGGATAATTCACCCCTCCACTTT	CASQRGRDNSPLHF
17	.	TRBV28	.	TRBJ2-5	TGTGCCAGCAGTTCCCAAATATCGGCAAGGGGCCTAGAGACCCAGTACTTC	CASSSQISARGLETQYF
13	.	TRBV6-4	.	TRBJ2-7	TGTGCCAGCAGTCTCTTTGGCGGATACGAGCAGTACTTC	CASSLFGGYEQYF
15	.	TRBV5-1	.	TRBJ2-7	TGCGCCAGCAGCTCGGCCACGTGGACAGTCTCCGAGCAGTACTTC	CASSSATWTVSEQYF
18	.	TRBV10-3	TRBD1	TRBJ1-1	TGTGCCATCAGAGGGGGGCCGGGACAGGGGACCTTAAACACTGAAGCTTTCTTT	CAIRGGPGQGTLNTEAFF
15	.	TRBV18	.	TRBJ2-1	TGTGCCAGCTCACCGGGGGGGGCGAACTACAATGAGCAGTTCTTC	CASSPGGANYNEQFF
14	.	TRBV11-2	TRBD1	TRBJ1-2	TGTGCCAGCAGGAGACAGGGGGAGAACTATGGCTACACCTTC	CASRRQGENYGYTF
13	few	TRBV18	.	TRBJ1-5	TGTGCCAGCTCACCAGAAGGGGGACAGCCCCAGCATTTT	CASSPEGGQPQHF
17	few	TRBV7-2	TRBD1	TRBJ1-2	TGTGCCAGCAGCTTAAGCGGGACAGGGGGCACAGGCTATGGCTACACCTTC	CASSLSGTGGTGYGYTF
16	once	TRBV10-3	TRBD2	TRBJ2-3	TGTGCCATCACCGGGGGACTAGCGGGAGGGGGGGATACGCAGTATTTT	CAITGGLAGGGDTQYF
14	.	TRBV9	.	TRBJ2-3	TGTGCCAGCAGCTCCCGGACAGGCACAGATACGCAGTATTTT	CASSSRTGTDTQYF
15	once	TRBV19	TRBD1	TRBJ1-2	TGTGCCAGTAGACAGGGGACAGGGAACAACTATGGCTACACCTTC	CASRQGTGNNYGYTF
17	.	TRBV2	TRBD2	TRBJ2-3	TGTGCCAGCAGATCAGCGTTTAGCGGGAGGGCCTCAGATACGCAGTATTTT	CASRSAFSGRASDTQYF
14	.	TRBV5-1	.	TRBJ2-7	TGCGCCAGCAGCTTGGGACAAGTGACACCCGAGCAGTACTTC	CASSLGQVTPEQYF
16	.	TRBV2	TRBD1	TRBJ2-5	TGTGCCAGCAACCTGGGACAGGGGATGGGTGGGGAGACCCAGTACTTC	CASNLGQGMGGETQYF
15	.	TRBV6-6	TRBD2	TRBJ2-3	TGTGCCAGCGGGTCCGAGCGGGAGGGCACAGATACGCAGTATTTT	CASGSEREGTDTQYF
14	.	TRBV6-1	TRBD1	TRBJ2-1	TGTGCCAGCAGCCCCGGGACAGACTACAATGAGCAGTTCTTC	CASSPGTDYNEQFF
14	.	TRBV5-1	TRBD1	TRBJ1-1	TGCGCCAGCAGCTGGGGGACAGAGCCTCCTGAAGCTTTCTTT	CASSWGTEPPEAFF